This T cell receptor (beta chain) appears in the sequencing data of a study of blood T cells in healthy people across ages (dated by TCRdb to about 2015). In terms of the full investigation: In model experiments, template switching captured about one uniquely barcoded TCR beta cDNA molecule for every two T cells. Using deep sequencing normalized with unique cDNA molecular identifiers, the study measured how TCR beta repertoire diversity changes with age. The donors were divided into four age groups: young (average around 16 years), middle-aged (approximately 39), aged (under 70) and long-lived (more than 75). To avoid experimental bias, donors of different ages were randomly spread across the sequencing lanes. Two additional independent replicas of 1 million unique cDNA reads from the same blood draw were analyzed for two donors (one aged 18 to 30 and one aged 80 or older). Points the paper makes about the study in general: Because profiling used bulk unsorted PBMCs, naive and antigen-experienced compartments could not be compared conclusively. There was a strong correlation between observed TCR beta diversity and the percentage of naive T cells measured by flow cytometry. Compared with the aged group, the long-lived group had more naive CD4+ T cells, fewer expanded clones and increased TCR diversity, suggesting age selection. Observed TCR beta diversity per million T cells fell roughly linearly with age, and a significant reduction was already apparent by age roughly 40. Because donor CMV infection status was unknown, age-related changes in expanded clonotypes were potentially confounded. Total diversity estimates from one million sequenced T cells were considered lower bounds and underestimates.

The receptor library was made with 5' RACE. These reads were obtained on an Illumina HiSeq 2500. A second PCR of about 6 to 11 cycles was run with a J-beta primer mix and a sample-barcoded 5' primer. A unique molecular identifier was introduced onto each TCR beta cDNA molecule by a template-switch 5' adaptor carrying 12 random nucleotides. Each sample yielded at least 2.5 million CDR3-containing paired-end reads. All of the RNA was converted into first-strand cDNA using the Mint cDNA synthesis kit, with a TRBC-specific oligonucleotide serving as the primer. Following uracil-DNA glycosylase treatment, a first 18-cycle PCR with universal primers M1SS and BC2_uni_R was performed on all cDNA. In the original analysis: For normalization, 1 million high-quality reads, each with a distinct molecular identifier, were randomly selected from each sample. Instead of being binned into consensus sequences, reads that shared molecular identifiers were thrown out. MiTCR, with a Q25 quality threshold and the strictest error-elimination algorithm, was used for CDR3 identification, clonotype clustering and error correction. A nonparametric unseen species model using Euler transformation provided a lower-bound estimate of total TCR beta diversity. TCRdb took the public reads, trimmed them with fastp at Q25, ran MiXCR for clone calling and kept in-frame beta chains. Duplicate CDR3 protein sequences are folded into a single record with the most common DNA and genes. TCRdb's processing, not the authors', yielded these V and J calls. The sample yields approximately 790,000 distinct CDR3 sequences; approximately 65% were counted once. Of the sample, roughly 26% is held by the ten largest clones.

From the cysteine up to the phenylalanine, the CDR3 has a length of 12 residues. Only the CDR3 portion is preserved as DNA: 36 bases, with reading frame beginning at the first base. The germline V gene (reference sequence) supplies CDR1 DFQATT and CDR2 SNEGSKA. V is cut back by 7 bases and J by 7 bases, with 7 bases in the junction unmatched. With regard to this clonotype: Its recognized antigen is unknown. No qualities accompany the bases; no much larger clone lies one base away.

Donors were 30 to 45 systemically healthy Caucasian individuals from Russia aged roughly 6 to 100 years. Each donor gave roughly 11 milliliters of peripheral blood, drawn into EDTA-treated Vacutainer tubes. PBMCs were isolated by Ficoll-Paque density-gradient centrifugation, with at least 6 million obtained per sample. Total RNA, at least 5 micrograms per sample, was extracted from PBMCs with Trizol reagent. For every donor, an aliquot of PBMCs went through flow cytometry to measure the percentages of naive CD45RAhigh/CD27high T cells. The sequence derives from a man in his thirties or forties in good health. The V and J segments used are TRBV20-1 and TRBJ1-2; TRBD1 lines up with 9 middle nucleotides. The source material was blood. The DNA reads as follows: TGCAGTGGCTTACAGGGGGCCGGTGGCTACACCTTC. Its product reads: CSGLQGAGGYTF.